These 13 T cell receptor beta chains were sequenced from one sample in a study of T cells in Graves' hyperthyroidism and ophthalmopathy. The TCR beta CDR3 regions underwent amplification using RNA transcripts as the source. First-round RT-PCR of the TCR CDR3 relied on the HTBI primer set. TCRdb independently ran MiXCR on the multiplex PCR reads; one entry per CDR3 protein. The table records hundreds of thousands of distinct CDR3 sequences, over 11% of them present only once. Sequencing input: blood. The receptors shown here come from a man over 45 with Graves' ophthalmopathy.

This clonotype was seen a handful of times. CDR3 DNA: TGTGCCAGCAGTTTAGCGCGGGGTCCCTACGAGCAGTACTTC. This sequence encodes CASSLARGPYEQYF. V and J are TRBV27 and TRBJ2-7, with D perhaps TRBD2 (6 bases). From germline, CDR1 is MNHEY and CDR2 SMNVEV (reference sequence). V was shortened by 2 bases and J by 2 bases, with 10 bases between the two germline ends. CDR3 size: 14 residues.

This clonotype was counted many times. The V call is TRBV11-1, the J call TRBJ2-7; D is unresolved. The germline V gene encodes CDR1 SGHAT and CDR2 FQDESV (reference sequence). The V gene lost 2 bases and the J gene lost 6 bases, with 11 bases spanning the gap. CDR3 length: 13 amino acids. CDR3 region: CASSLYLRGEQYF. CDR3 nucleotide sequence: TGTGCCAGCAGCTTATACCTACGTGGCGAGCAGTACTTC. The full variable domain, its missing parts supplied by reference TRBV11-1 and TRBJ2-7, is EAEVAQSPRYKITEKSQAVAFWCDPISGHATLYWYRQILGQGPELLVQFQDESVVDDSQLPKDRFSAERLKGVDSTLKIQPAELGDSAMYLCASSLYLRGEQYFGPGTRLTVT.

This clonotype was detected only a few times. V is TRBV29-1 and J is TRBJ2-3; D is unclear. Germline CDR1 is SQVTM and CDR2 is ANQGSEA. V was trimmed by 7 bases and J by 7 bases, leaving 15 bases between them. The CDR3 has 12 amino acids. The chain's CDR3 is CSATAQDYTQYF. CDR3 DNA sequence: TGCAGCGCTACCGCCCAGGATTATACGCAGTATTTT.

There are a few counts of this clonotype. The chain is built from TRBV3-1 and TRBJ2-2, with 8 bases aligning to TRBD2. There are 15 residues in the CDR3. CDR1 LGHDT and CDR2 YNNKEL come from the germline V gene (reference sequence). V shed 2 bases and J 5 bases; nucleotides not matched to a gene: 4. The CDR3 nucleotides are TGTGCCAGCAGCCAAAGAGCGGGGGTAACCGGGGAGCTGTTTTTT. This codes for CASSQRAGVTGELFF.

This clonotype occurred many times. The CDR3 loop is CASSSGTSGRAADTQYF. In DNA form, the CDR3 reads TGTGCCAGCTCATCAGGGACTAGCGGGAGGGCAGCAGATACGCAGTATTTT. The J gene is TRBJ2-3, the V gene TRBV18; 16 bases match TRBD2. Losses at the gene ends were 5 bases for V and 4 bases for J; bases not matched to a gene: 6. Looked up from germline, CDR1 is KGHSH and CDR2 is LQKENI. The CDR3 consists of 17 residues.

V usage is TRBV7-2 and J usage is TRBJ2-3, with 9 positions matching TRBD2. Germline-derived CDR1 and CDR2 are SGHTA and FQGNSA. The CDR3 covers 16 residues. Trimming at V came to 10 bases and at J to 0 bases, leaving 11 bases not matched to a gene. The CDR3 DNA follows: TGTGCCACCCAGTTTCCCCTAGCGGGAAGCACAGATACGCAGTATTTT. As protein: CATQFPLAGSTDTQYF.

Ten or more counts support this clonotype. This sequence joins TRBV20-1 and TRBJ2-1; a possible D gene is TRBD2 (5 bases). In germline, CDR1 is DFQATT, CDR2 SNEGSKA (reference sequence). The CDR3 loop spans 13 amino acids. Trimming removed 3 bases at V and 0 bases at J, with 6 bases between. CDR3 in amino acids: CSASGGSYNEQFF. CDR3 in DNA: TGCAGTGCTAGCGGAGGCTCCTACAATGAGCAGTTCTTC.

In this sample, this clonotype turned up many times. This CDR3 reads CASSQEPGHIDPYEQYF. The DNA of the CDR3 is TGTGCCAGCAGCCAAGAACCGGGACACATAGACCCCTACGAGCAGTACTTC. This chain joins TRBV3-1 and TRBJ2-7; D might be TRBD1 (6 bases). The CDR3 is 17 residues long. Trimming shortened V by 0 bases and J by 2 bases, and 17 bases separated the two germline ends. The germline V gene encodes CDR1 LGHDT and CDR2 YNNKEL (reference sequence).

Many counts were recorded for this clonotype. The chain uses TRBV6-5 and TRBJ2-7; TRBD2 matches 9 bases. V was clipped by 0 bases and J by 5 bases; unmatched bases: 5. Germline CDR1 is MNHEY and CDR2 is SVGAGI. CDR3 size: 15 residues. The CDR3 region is CASSYSASGNNEQYF. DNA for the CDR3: TGTGCCAGCAGTTACTCGGCTAGCGGGAACAACGAGCAGTACTTC.

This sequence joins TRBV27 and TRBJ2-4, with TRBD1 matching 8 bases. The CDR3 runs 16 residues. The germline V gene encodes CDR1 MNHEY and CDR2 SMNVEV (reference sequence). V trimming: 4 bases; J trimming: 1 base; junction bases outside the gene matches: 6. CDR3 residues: CASSYRQGRAKNIQYF. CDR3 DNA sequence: TGTGCCAGCAGTTACCGACAGGGGCGGGCCAAAAACATTCAGTACTTC.

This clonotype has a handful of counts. CDR3 DNA sequence: TGTGCCATCAGTGAGGGCGGTTCTTGGACACCCCTCCACTTT. Protein product: CAISEGGSWTPLHF. This sequence joins TRBV10-3 and TRBJ1-6; D unresolved. Germline V gene lookup returns CDR1 ENHRY and CDR2 SYGVKD. Between the trimmed V and J ends, which lost 2 bases and 11 bases, there was a span of 13 bases. The CDR3 has 14 amino acids.

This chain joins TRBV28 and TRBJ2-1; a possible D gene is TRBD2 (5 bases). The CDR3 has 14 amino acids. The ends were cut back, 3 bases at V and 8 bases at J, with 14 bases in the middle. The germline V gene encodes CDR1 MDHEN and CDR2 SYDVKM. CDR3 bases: TGTGCCAGCAGTTTGGGTGGGAGTAGGGATGAGCAGTTCTTC. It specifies CASSLGGSRDEQFF.

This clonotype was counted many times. This CDR3 is CASSDLTSNQPQHF. CDR3 coding DNA: TGTGCCAGCAGTGACTTGACTAGCAATCAGCCCCAGCATTTT. V and J are TRBV2 and TRBJ1-5; D unclear. The CDR3 sequence is 14 residues long. Trimming took off 3 bases at V and 0 bases at J, with 6 bases between the two ends. Germline CDR1 reads SNHLY; CDR2 reads FYNNEI.